This T cell receptor beta chain comes out of a study of CD8 T cells in ankylosing spondylitis. This clonotype was counted at least ten times. What it binds is not known. Study-wide results and limits: In ankylosing spondylitis blood, a motif of roughly 8 highly homologous TCR beta variants appeared characteristic.

J gave up 5 bases and V 7 bases, and 7 bases lay outside the gene matches. This CDR3 is built from 14 residues. Germline CDR1 reads MNHEY; CDR2 reads SMNVEV (reference sequence). TCRdb processed the 5' RACE reads anew with MiXCR; each CDR3 protein has one entry. The sample contains some 220,000 distinct CDR3 sequences, about 6.7% of which appear only once. The rearrangement uses TRBV27 and TRBJ2-3; 9 nucleotides line up with TRBD1. What was sequenced was blood, either unsorted or a sorted T cell fraction (not recorded which). This clonotype was obtained from a male donor with ankylosing spondylitis. In DNA form, the CDR3 reads TGTGCCAGCACGAGGACAGGGGCGGGAGATACGCAGTATTTT. The encoded protein is CASTRTGAGDTQYF.